The sequence of this T cell receptor beta chain was determined in a study of breast tumors, draining lymph nodes, adjacent tissues. Samples came from axillary lymph nodes draining the breast cancer. TCRdb called the multiplex PCR reads again in MiXCR, with one record for every CDR3 protein. The table has approximately 170,000 distinct CDR3 sequences, around a third seen once. This clonotype was recorded many times. Its antigen is undetermined. Study-wide results and caveats: Tumor repertoires ranked between lymph nodes and nontumor tissue in diversity, with V and J gene preferences. Luminal-like breast cancer showed significantly greater tumor-nontumor repertoire similarity than basal-like breast cancer did.

The CDR3 runs to 14 residues. Germline loops: CDR1 LGHNA, CDR2 YNFKEQ. V shed 3 bases, J shed 8 bases, and the junction held 8 bases outside the gene matches. Sequencing input: axillary lymph node tissue. This sequence was found in a female donor with breast cancer. Some clones in this sample may be carry-over from other donors' samples. The rearrangement uses TRBV4-2 and TRBJ1-2; 8 nucleotides line up with TRBD1. The CDR3 region is CASSHDRTGSGYTF. The CDR3, as DNA: TGTGCCAGCAGCCACGACCGGACAGGGTCGGGCTACACCTTC.